These T cell receptor beta chains were read from a single sample in a study of blood T cells in healthy people across ages. In TCRdb, the 5' RACE reads were re-called with MiXCR into one record per CDR3 protein. Here the sample spans some 1.5 million distinct CDR3 sequences, 28% being singletons. Source material: blood. The receptors were sampled from a woman aged 25 to 39 in good health. CDR3s include the opening cysteine and the closing phenylalanine or tryptophan. Fields, in order: clone size, V gene, J gene, D gene, CDR3 protein, CDR3 DNA. The D gene is left open where the match is weak. Only part of the rows carry a size: once, few, many, or a class if the clone is expanded.

-,TRBV20-1,TRBJ2-3,-,CSPIQGLADTQYF,TGCAGTCCTATACAGGGACTTGCAGATACGCAGTATTTT
-,TRBV10-3,TRBJ1-2,-,CAISEVTSIYTF,TGTGCCATCAGTGAGGTCACTTCAATTTACACCTTC
many,TRBV29-1,TRBJ2-7,-,CSVEGGLGYEQYF,TGCAGCGTTGAAGGTGGTCTTGGCTACGAGCAGTACTTC
-,TRBV11-2,TRBJ1-2,TRBD1,CASSPGTAPNYGYTF,TGTGCCAGCAGCCCCGGGACAGCTCCTAACTATGGCTACACCTTC
-,TRBV12-3/TRBV12-4,TRBJ2-1,-,CASRGGYRGRAYNEQFF,TGTGCCAGCAGGGGGGGGTACAGGGGCCGAGCCTACAATGAGCAGTTCTTC
once,TRBV7-2,TRBJ2-5,-,CVSSLGAETQYF,TGTGTCAGCAGCTTAGGTGCCGAGACCCAGTACTTC
few,TRBV2,TRBJ2-7,-,CASSDGSGGYEQYF,TGTGCCAGCAGTGACGGTAGCGGTGGATACGAGCAGTACTTC
-,TRBV5-5,TRBJ2-3,TRBD1,CASSFRSGTGGDTQYF,TGTGCCAGCAGCTTCCGTTCCGGGACAGGGGGAGATACGCAGTATTTT
few,TRBV7-9,TRBJ2-6,-,CAKGAASSGANVLTF,TGTGCCAAAGGGGCAGCGAGCTCTGGGGCCAACGTCCTGACTTTC
many,TRBV12-3/TRBV12-4,TRBJ2-1,TRBD2,CAIRPPGRAYNEQFF,TGTGCCATCCGACCCCCCGGGAGGGCCTACAATGAGCAGTTCTTC
few,TRBV28,TRBJ1-5,-,CASSTSSWGRSNQPQHF,TGTGCCAGCAGTACAAGCTCGTGGGGGCGCAGCAATCAGCCCCAGCATTTT
many,TRBV7-2,TRBJ2-1,-,CASRVPPGNEQFF,TGTGCCAGCCGCGTTCCCCCTGGCAATGAGCAGTTCTTC
-,TRBV6-2/TRBV6-3,TRBJ2-7,TRBD2,CASSYSAGSSGGFSEQYF,TGTGCCAGCAGTTACTCTGCGGGCTCTAGCGGGGGGTTCTCCGAGCAGTACTTC
-,TRBV7-2,TRBJ2-7,TRBD2,CASSISAAQREPRSSYEQYF,TGTGCCAGCAGCATATCTGCGGCCCAGCGGGAGCCCAGGAGCTCCTACGAGCAGTACTTC
many,TRBV24-1,TRBJ2-1,-,CATSDGIGTPFSYNEQFF,TGTGCCACCAGTGATGGTATCGGGACACCTTTCTCCTACAATGAGCAGTTCTTC
few,TRBV29-1,TRBJ2-1,-,CFPLGSEQFF,TGTTTCCCTCTGGGGAGTGAGCAGTTCTTC
-,TRBV12-3/TRBV12-4,TRBJ2-1,TRBD2,CASRPSGANEQFF,TGTGCCAGCAGACCTAGCGGGGCCAATGAGCAGTTCTTC
-,TRBV9,TRBJ2-3,TRBD2,CASSVTTSGTDTQYF,TGTGCCAGCAGCGTAACAACTAGCGGCACAGATACGCAGTATTTT
few,TRBV20-1,TRBJ1-5,-,CSAKDGDQPQHF,TGCAGTGCTAAGGACGGAGATCAGCCCCAGCATTTT
-,TRBV9,TRBJ2-7,-,CASSVGDGSYEQYF,TGTGCCAGCAGCGTAGGGGACGGTTCCTACGAGCAGTACTTC
once,TRBV6-6,TRBJ2-1,-,CASSYDQAHNKQFF,TGTGCCAGCAGTTACGATCAGGCTCACAATAAGCAGTTCTTC
-,TRBV20-1,TRBJ2-1,TRBD2,CSAKGLLAEGNEQFF,TGCAGTGCTAAGGGGCTACTAGCGGAGGGAAATGAGCAGTTCTTC
-,TRBV19,TRBJ1-5,-,CASIPGGSGNQPQHF,TGTGCCAGTATACCGGGAGGTAGTGGCAATCAGCCCCAGCATTTT
-,TRBV20-1,TRBJ2-1,-,CSAKSGDVLGNEQFF,TGCAGTGCCAAAAGTGGGGACGTTCTAGGGAATGAGCAGTTCTTC
few,TRBV29-1,TRBJ2-1,-,CSVGKFSSYNEQFF,TGCAGCGTTGGAAAATTCTCCTCCTACAATGAGCAGTTCTTC
-,TRBV5-5,TRBJ2-2,-,CASSTRDGNTGELFF,TGTGCCAGCAGCACCCGGGACGGGAACACCGGGGAGCTGTTTTTT
-,TRBV7-4,TRBJ1-1,-,CASSYQMSTEAFF,TGTGCCAGCAGCTACCAGATGAGCACTGAAGCTTTCTTT
-,TRBV20-1,TRBJ2-7,TRBD1,CSARGQGNRYEQYF,TGCAGTGCTAGGGGACAGGGGAACAGGTACGAGCAGTACTTC
many,TRBV2,TRBJ1-2,-,CASSRDALRYTF,TGTGCCAGCAGTCGGGACGCCCTACGTTACACCTTC
-,TRBV5-6,TRBJ2-1,-,CASSQGLQAYNEQFF,TGTGCCAGCAGCCAGGGACTGCAGGCCTACAATGAGCAGTTCTTC
-,TRBV5-1,TRBJ1-6,TRBD1,CASSLEGAPLHF,TGCGCCAGCAGCTTGGAGGGGGCTCCCCTCCACTTT
few,TRBV29-1,TRBJ1-2,TRBD1,CSGQGESGGYTF,TGCAGCGGGCAGGGGGAATCAGGTGGCTACACCTTC
few,TRBV5-5,TRBJ2-2,-,CASTDGANTGELFF,TGTGCCAGCACGGACGGCGCGAACACCGGGGAGCTGTTTTTT
few,TRBV7-6,TRBJ2-7,-,CASSLGPSPAYEQYF,TGTGCCAGCAGCTTAGGCCCATCTCCCGCCTACGAGCAGTACTTC
-,TRBV21-1,TRBJ2-2,-,CASRARGGDDFDAGELFF,TGTGCCAGCAGGGCTCGGGGGGGAGACGATTTTGACGCCGGGGAGCTGTTTTTT
-,TRBV18,TRBJ1-1,TRBD1,CASSPRAAGGVTEAFF,TGTGCCAGCTCACCCCGGGCGGCAGGGGGTGTCACTGAAGCTTTCTTT
many,TRBV12-3/TRBV12-4,TRBJ2-7,-,CASSPFKRTTRGYEQYF,TGTGCCAGCAGTCCATTTAAGAGGACAACCAGAGGCTACGAGCAGTACTTC
-,TRBV25-1,TRBJ1-1,TRBD1,CASSEQGAANTEAFF,TGTGCCAGCAGTGAACAGGGGGCCGCAAACACTGAAGCTTTCTTT
-,TRBV2,TRBJ1-2,-,CASWTDLLGYTF,TGTGCCAGCTGGACAGACCTCCTTGGCTACACCTTC
-,TRBV7-3,TRBJ1-2,TRBD1,CASSLAGQGSSGYGYTF,TGTGCCAGCAGCTTGGCGGGACAGGGCTCCTCTGGGTATGGCTACACCTTC
few,TRBV6-1,TRBJ2-3,TRBD1,CASRGQVRDTQYF,TGTGCCAGCAGGGGACAGGTCCGGGATACGCAGTATTTT
few,TRBV20-1,TRBJ1-5,-,CSAPSGGTSVQPQHF,TGCAGTGCCCCCTCGGGAGGAACTAGCGTTCAGCCCCAGCATTTT
-,TRBV6-2/TRBV6-3,TRBJ2-7,TRBD2,CASRWTGGYEQYF,TGTGCCAGCAGATGGACGGGGGGCTACGAGCAGTACTTC
-,TRBV20-1,TRBJ1-6,TRBD1,CSANPDRTYNSPLHF,TGCAGTGCTAACCCGGACAGGACGTATAATTCACCCCTCCACTTT
few,TRBV6-5,TRBJ2-5,TRBD1,CASRRNRGQKETQYF,TGTGCCAGCAGGAGAAACAGGGGACAGAAGGAGACCCAGTACTTC
-,TRBV5-1,TRBJ2-2,-,CASNNFQGKTGELFF,TGCGCCAGTAATAACTTTCAGGGGAAAACCGGGGAGCTGTTTTTT
many,TRBV29-1,TRBJ2-1,-,CSVEREQFF,TGCAGCGTTGAGCGGGAGCAGTTCTTC
many,TRBV20-1,TRBJ2-7,TRBD1,CSASDRDYEQYF,TGCAGTGCTAGCGACAGGGACTACGAGCAGTACTTC
few,TRBV14,TRBJ1-2,-,CASSQGQAANYGYTF,TGTGCCAGCAGCCAAGGGCAAGCAGCTAACTATGGCTACACCTTC
many,TRBV29-1,TRBJ2-1,-,CSVGIDEQFF,TGCAGCGTTGGAATCGATGAGCAGTTCTTC
-,TRBV12-3/TRBV12-4,TRBJ2-5,-,CASSLRGRGAMGTQYF,TGTGCCAGCAGTTTACGGGGACGGGGAGCCATGGGGACCCAGTACTTC
few,TRBV20-1,TRBJ1-1,-,CSAKRLMNTEAFF,TGCAGTGCTAAACGGCTCATGAACACTGAAGCTTTCTTT
-,TRBV28,TRBJ2-7,-,CASRVDGGTSYEQYF,TGTGCCAGCAGAGTAGACGGAGGCACTTCCTACGAGCAGTACTTC
-,TRBV12-3/TRBV12-4,TRBJ1-2,-,CASRDSLVNYGYTF,TGTGCCAGCAGAGACAGCCTAGTTAACTATGGCTACACCTTC